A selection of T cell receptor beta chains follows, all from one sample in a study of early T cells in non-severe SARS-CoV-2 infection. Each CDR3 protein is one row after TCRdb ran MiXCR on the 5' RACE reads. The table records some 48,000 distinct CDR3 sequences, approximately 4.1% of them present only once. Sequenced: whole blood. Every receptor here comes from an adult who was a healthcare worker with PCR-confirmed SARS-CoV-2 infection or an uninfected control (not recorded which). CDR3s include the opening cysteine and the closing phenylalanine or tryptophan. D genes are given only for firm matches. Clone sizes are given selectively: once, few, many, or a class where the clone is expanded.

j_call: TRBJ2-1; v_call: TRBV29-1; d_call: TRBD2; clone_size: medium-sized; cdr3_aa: CSVDSARETVYNEQFF; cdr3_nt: TGCAGCGTTGATTCAGCGCGGGAGACGGTCTACAATGAGCAGTTCTTC
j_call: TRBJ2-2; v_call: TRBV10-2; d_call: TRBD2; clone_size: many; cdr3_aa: CASRAGGYTGELFF; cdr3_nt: TGCGCCAGCAGGGCGGGGGGATACACCGGGGAGCTGTTTTTT
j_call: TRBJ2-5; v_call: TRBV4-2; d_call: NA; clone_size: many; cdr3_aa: CASSQDGTAQETQYF; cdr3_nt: TGTGCCAGCAGCCAAGATGGCACAGCCCAAGAGACCCAGTACTTC
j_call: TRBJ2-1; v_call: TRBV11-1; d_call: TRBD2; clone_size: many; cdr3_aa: CASSLGTSGPNEQFF; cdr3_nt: TGTGCCAGCAGCTTAGGGACTAGCGGCCCCAATGAGCAGTTCTTC
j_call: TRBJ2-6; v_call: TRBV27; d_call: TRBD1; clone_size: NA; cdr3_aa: CASSSNSDRAGANVLTF; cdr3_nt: TGTGCCAGCAGTTCTAATTCGGACAGGGCTGGGGCCAACGTCCTGACTTTC
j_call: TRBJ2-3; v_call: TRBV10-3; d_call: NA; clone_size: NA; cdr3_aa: CAISDRLGSTDTQYF; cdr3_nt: TGTGCCATCAGTGATAGGCTAGGGAGCACAGATACGCAGTATTTT
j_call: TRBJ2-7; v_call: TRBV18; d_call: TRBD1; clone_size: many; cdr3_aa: CASREGQGYSYEQYF; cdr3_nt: TGTGCCAGCCGAGAGGGACAGGGATACTCCTACGAGCAGTACTTC
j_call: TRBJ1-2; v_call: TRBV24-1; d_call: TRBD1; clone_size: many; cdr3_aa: CATSDPGQGLDYGYTF; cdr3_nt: TGTGCCACCAGTGATCCCGGACAGGGGTTAGACTATGGCTACACCTTC
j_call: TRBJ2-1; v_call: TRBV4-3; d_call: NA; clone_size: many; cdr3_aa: CASSLRPGDEQFF; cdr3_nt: TGCGCCAGCAGCCTCCGTCCGGGCGATGAGCAGTTCTTC
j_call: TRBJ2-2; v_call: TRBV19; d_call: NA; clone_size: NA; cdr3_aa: CASSIRTGNTGELFF; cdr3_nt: TGTGCCAGTAGTATACGAACGGGGAACACCGGGGAGCTGTTTTTT
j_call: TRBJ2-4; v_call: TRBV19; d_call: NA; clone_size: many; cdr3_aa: CASMEIRTDKNIQYF; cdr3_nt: TGTGCCAGTATGGAAATCCGGACAGACAAAAACATTCAGTACTTC
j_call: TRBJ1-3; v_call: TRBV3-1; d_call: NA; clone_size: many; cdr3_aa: CASSQDQFGNTIYF; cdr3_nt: TGTGCCAGCAGCCAAGATCAGTTTGGAAACACCATATATTTT
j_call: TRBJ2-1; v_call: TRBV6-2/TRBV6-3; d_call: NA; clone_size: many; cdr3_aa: CASSSGTHSYNEQFF; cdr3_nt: TGTGCCAGCAGTTCCGGGACTCACTCCTACAATGAGCAGTTCTTC
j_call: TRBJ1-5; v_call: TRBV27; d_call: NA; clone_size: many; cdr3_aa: CASRAGNQPQHF; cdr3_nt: TGTGCCAGCAGGGCGGGCAATCAGCCCCAGCATTTT
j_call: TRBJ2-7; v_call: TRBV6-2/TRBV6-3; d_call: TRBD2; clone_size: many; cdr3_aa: CASSLGLAGDDEQYF; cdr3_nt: TGTGCCAGCAGTTTAGGACTAGCGGGAGACGACGAGCAGTACTTC
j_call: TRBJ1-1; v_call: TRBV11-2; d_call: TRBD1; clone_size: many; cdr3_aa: CASSADRGSTEAFF; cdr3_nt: TGTGCCAGCAGCGCGGACAGGGGAAGCACTGAAGCTTTCTTT
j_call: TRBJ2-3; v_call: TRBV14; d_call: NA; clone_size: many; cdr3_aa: CASSQGTDTQYF; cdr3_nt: TGTGCCAGCAGCCAAGGGACAGATACGCAGTATTTT
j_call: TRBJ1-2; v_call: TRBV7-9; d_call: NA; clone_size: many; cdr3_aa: CASSLAGVGRYGYTF; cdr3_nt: TGTGCCAGCAGCCTCGCGGGGGTCGGGCGCTATGGCTACACCTTC
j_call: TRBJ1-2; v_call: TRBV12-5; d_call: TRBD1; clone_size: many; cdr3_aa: CASGLVLATTGGGYTF; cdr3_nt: TGTGCTAGTGGTTTGGTCCTAGCCACAACAGGGGGAGGCTACACCTTC
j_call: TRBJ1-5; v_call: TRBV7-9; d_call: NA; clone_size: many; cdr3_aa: CASSLSTGIGPQHF; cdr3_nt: TGTGCCAGCAGCCTGTCGACCGGGATTGGGCCCCAGCATTTT
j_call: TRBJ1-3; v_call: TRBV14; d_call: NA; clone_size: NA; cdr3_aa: CASSPSPGNTIYF; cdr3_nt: TGTGCCAGCAGCCCGAGCCCTGGAAACACCATATATTTT
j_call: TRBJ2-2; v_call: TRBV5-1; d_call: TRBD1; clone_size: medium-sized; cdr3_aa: CASSLTGGRDTGELFF; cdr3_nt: TGCGCCAGCAGCCTGACAGGGGGTCGTGACACCGGGGAGCTGTTTTTT
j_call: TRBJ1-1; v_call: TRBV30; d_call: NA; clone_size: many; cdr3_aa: CAWSETLNTEAFF; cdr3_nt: TGTGCCTGGAGTGAGACACTGAACACTGAAGCTTTCTTT
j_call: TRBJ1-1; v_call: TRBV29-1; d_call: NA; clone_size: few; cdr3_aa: CSVLTASRATEAFF; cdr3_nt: TGCAGCGTTCTGACAGCTTCACGGGCCACTGAAGCTTTCTTT
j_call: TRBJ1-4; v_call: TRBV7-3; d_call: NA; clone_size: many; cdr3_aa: CASSSPNEKLFF; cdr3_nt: TGTGCCAGCAGCTCCCCGAATGAAAAACTGTTTTTT